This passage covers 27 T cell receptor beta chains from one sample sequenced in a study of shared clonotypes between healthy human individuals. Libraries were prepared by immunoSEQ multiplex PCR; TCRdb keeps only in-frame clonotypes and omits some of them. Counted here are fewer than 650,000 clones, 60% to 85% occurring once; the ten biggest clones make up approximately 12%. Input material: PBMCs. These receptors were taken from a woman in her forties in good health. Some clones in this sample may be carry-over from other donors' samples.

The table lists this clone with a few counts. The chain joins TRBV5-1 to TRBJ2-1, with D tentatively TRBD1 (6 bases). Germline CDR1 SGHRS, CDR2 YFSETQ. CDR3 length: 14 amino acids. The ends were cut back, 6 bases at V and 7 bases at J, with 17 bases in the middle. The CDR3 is CASKEEPGVNEQFF. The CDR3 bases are TGCGCCAGCAAGGAGGAACCAGGGGTAAATGAGCAGTTCTTC.

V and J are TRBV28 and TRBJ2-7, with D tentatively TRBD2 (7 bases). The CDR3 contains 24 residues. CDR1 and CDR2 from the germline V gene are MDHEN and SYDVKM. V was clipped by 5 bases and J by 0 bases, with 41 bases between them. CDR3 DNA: TGTGCCAGCAGTCCGCTATTCTCCGTTAGGGGGGGGAGGACTGGACGGAAAAGCTCCTACGAGCAGTACTTC. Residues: CASSPLFSVRGGRTGRKSSYEQYF.

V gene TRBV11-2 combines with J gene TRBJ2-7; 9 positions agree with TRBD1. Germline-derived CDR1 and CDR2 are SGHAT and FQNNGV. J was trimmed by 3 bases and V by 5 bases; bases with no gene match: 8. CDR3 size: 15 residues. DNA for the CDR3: TGTGCCAGCAGCCAAGACAGGGGGGGCGGCTACGAGCAGTACTTC. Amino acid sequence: CASSQDRGGGYEQYF.

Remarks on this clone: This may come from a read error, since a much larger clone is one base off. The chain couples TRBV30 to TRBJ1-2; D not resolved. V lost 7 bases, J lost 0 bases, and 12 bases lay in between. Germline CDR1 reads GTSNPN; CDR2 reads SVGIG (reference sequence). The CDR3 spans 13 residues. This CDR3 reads CASGLSPNYGYTF. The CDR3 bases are TGTGCCTCAGGTTTGAGCCCTAACTATGGCTACACCTTC. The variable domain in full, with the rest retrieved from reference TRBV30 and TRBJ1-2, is SQTIHQWPATLVQPVGSPLSLECTVEGTSNPNLYWYRQAAGRGLQLLFYSVGIGQISSEVPQNLSASRPQDRQFILSSKKLLLSDSGFYLCASGLSPNYGYTFGSGTRLTVV.

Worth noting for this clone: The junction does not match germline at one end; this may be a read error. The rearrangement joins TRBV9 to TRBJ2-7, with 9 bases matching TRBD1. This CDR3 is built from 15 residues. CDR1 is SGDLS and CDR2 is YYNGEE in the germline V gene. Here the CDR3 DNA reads TGCGCCAGCAGCGTAGGAACAGGGGGCGTCTACGAGCAGTACTTC. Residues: CASSVGTGGVYEQYF.

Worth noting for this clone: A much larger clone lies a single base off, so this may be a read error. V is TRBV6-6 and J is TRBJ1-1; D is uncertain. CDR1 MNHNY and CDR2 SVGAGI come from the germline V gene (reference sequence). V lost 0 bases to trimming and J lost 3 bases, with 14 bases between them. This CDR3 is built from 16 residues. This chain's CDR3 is CASSYSFGELDTEAFF. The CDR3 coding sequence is TGTGCCAGCAGTTACTCCTTCGGGGAGCTGGACACTGAAGCTTTCTTT.

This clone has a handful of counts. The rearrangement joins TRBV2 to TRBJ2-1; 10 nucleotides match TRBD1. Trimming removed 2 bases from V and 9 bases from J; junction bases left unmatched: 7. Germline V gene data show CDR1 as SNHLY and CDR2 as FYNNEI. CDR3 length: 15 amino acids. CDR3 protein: CASSEIWTGGSEQFF. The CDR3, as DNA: TGTGCCAGCAGTGAAATTTGGACAGGGGGGAGTGAGCAGTTCTTC.

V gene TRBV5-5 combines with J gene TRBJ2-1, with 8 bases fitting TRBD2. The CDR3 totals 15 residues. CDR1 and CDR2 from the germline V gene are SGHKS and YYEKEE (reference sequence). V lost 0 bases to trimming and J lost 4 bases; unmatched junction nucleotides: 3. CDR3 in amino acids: CASSLGSGAYNEQFF. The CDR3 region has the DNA TGTGCCAGCAGCTTGGGTAGCGGGGCTTACAATGAGCAGTTCTTC. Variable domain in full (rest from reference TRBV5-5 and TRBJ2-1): DAGVTQSPTHLIKTRGQQVTLRCSPISGHKSVSWYQQVLGQGPQFIFQYYEKEERGRGNFPDRFSARQFPNYSSELNVNALLLGDSALYLCASSLGSGAYNEQFFGPGTRLTVL.

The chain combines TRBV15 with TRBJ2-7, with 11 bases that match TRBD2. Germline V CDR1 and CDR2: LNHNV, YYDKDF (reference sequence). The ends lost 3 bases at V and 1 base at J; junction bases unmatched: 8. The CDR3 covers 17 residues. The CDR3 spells CATSRGLAERSSYEQYF. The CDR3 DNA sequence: TGTGCCACCAGCAGGGGACTAGCGGAGCGGAGTTCCTACGAGCAGTACTTC.

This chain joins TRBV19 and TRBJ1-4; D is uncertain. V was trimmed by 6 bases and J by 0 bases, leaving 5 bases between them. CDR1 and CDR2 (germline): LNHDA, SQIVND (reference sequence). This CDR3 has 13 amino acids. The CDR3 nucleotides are TGTGCCAGTAGCCGTACAACTAATGAAAAACTGTTTTTT. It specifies CASSRTTNEKLFF.

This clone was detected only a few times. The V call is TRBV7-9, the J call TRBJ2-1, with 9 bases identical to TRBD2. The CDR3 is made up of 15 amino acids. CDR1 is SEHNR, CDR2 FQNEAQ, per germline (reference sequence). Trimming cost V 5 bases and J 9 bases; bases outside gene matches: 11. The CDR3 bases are TGTGCCAGCAGCGGTGGGACTAGCCCAAGGGGTGAGCAGTTCTTC. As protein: CASSGGTSPRGEQFF.

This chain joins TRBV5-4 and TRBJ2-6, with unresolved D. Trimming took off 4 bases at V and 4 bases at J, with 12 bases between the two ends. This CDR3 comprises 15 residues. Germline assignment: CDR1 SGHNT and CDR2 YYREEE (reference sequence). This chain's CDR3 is CASSGGIGGANVLTF. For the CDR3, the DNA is TGTGCCAGCAGCGGTGGGATTGGCGGGGCCAACGTCCTGACTTTC.

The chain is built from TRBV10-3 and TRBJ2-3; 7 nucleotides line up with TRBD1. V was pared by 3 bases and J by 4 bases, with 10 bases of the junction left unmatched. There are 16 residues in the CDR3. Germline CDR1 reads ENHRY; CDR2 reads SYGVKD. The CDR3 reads CAISDPGQKTSDTQYF. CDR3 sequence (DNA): TGTGCCATCAGTGACCCGGGACAGAAAACCTCAGATACGCAGTATTTT.

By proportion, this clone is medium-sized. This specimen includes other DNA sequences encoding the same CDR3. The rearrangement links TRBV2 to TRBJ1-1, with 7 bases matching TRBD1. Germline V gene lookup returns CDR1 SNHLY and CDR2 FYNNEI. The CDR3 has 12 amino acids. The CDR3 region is CAAGRGPTEAFF. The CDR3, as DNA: TGTGCAGCCGGGAGGGGGCCCACTGAAGCTTTCTTT.

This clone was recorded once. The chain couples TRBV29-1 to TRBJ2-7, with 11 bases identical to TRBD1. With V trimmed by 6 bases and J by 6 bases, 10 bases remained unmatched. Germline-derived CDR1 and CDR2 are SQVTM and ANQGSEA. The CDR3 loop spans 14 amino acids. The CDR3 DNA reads TGCAGCGTCCTCTTCCGGGACAGGGGGACCGAGCAGTACTTC. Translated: CSVLFRDRGTEQYF.

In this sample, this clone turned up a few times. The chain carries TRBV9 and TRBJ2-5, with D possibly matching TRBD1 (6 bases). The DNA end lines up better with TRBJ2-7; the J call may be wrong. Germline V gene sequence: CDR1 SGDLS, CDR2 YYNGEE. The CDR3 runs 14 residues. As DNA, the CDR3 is TGTGCCACTAAGCGACAGGATAGCTCCTACGAGCAGTACTTC. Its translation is CATKRQDSSYEQYF.

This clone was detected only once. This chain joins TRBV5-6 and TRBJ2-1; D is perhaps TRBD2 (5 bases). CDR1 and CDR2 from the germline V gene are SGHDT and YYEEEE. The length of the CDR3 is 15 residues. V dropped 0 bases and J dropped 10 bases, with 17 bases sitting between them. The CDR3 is CASSLGAATPGEQFF. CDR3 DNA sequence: TGTGCCAGCAGCTTGGGAGCGGCTACCCCCGGGGAGCAGTTCTTC.

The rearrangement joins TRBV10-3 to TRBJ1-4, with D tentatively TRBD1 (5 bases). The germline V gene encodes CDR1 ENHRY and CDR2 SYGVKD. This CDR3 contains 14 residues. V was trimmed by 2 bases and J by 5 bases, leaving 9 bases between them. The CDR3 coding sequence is TGTGCCATCAGTGAGACGGGGGAGAATGAAAAACTGTTTTTT. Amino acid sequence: CAISETGENEKLFF.

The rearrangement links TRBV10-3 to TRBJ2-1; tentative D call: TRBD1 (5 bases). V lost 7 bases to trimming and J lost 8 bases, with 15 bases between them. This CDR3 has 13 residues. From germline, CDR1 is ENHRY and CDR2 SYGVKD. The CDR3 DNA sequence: TGTGCCATCAAAACGACTCAGGGTGATGAGCAGTTCTTC. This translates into CAIKTTQGDEQFF.

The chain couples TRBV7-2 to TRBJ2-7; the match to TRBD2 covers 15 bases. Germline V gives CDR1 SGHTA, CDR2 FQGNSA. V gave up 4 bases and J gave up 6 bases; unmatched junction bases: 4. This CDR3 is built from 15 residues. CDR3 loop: CASSSVGLAGGEQYF. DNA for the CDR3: TGTGCCAGCAGCTCAGTGGGACTAGCGGGAGGCGAGCAGTACTTC.

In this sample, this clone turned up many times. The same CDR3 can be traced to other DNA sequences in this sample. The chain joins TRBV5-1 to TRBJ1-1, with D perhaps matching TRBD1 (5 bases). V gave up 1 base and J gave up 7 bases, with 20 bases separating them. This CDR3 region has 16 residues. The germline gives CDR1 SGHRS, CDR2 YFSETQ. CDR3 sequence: CASSLWSMTGGGEAFF. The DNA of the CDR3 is TGCGCCAGCAGCTTGTGGTCTATGACCGGCGGGGGTGAAGCTTTCTTT.

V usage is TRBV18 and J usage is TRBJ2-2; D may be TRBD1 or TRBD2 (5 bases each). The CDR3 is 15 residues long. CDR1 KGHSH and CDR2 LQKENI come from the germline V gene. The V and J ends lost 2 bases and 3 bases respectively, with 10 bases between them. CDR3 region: CASSPSRGDTGELFF. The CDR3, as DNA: TGTGCCAGCTCACCATCGAGGGGTGACACCGGGGAGCTGTTTTTT.

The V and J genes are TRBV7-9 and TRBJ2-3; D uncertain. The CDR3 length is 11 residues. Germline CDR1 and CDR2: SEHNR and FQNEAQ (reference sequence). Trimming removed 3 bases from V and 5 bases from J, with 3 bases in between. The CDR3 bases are TGTGCCAGCAGCTTCGTAGATACGCAGTATTTT. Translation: CASSFVDTQYF.

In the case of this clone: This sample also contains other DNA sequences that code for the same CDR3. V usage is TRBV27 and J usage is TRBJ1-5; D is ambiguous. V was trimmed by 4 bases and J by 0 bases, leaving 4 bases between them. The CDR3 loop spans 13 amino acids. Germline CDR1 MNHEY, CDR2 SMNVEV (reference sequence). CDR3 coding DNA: TGTGCCAGCAGTTCCTATAGCAATCAGCCCCAGCATTTT. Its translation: CASSSYSNQPQHF.

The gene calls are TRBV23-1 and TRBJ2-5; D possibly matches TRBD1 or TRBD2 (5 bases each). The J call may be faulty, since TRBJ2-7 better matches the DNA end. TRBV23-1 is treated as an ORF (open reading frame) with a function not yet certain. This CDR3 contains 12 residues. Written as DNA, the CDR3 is TGCGCCAGCGGGAGACAGTTCTACGAGCAGTACTTC. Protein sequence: CASGRQFYEQYF.

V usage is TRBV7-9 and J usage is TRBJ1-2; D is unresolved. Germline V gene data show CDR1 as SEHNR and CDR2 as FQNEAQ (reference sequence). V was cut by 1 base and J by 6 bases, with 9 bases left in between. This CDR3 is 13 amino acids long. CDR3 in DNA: TGTGCCAGCAGCTTAGTCTCACCCGATGGCTACACCTTC. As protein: CASSLVSPDGYTF.

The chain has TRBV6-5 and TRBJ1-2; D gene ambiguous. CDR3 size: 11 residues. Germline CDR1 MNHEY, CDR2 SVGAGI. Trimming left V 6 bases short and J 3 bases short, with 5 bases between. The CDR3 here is CASRKDYGYTF. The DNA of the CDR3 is TGTGCCAGCAGGAAGGACTATGGCTACACCTTC.